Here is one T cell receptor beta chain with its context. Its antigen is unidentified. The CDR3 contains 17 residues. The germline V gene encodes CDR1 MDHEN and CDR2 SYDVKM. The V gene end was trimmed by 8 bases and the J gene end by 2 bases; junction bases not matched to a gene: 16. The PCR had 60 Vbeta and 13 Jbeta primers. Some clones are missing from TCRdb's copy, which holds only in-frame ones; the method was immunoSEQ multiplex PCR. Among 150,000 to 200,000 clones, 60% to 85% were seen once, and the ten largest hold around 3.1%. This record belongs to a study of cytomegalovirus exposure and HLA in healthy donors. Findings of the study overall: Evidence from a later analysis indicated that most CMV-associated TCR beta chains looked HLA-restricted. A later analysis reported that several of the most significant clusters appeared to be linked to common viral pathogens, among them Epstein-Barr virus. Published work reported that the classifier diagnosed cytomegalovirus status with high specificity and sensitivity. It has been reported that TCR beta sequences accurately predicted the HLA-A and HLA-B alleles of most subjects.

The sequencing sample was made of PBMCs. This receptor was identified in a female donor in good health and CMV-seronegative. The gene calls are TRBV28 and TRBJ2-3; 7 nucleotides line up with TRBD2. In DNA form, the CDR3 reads TGTGCCAGCCGGGACGGCGGTAGTAGCGGGCTCACAGATACGCAGTATTTT. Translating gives CASRDGGSSGLTDTQYF.